What follows describes a single T cell receptor beta chain. It differs at one base from a far larger clone, so likely a read error. The data were obtained in a study of regulatory T cells in long-lasting Graves disease. Across the study: Antithyroid drugs had been taken by newly diagnosed Graves' patients for under 3 months.

The time point was: newly diagnosed GD, antithyroid drugs for less than 3 months. With RNA extracted from PBMCs as input, the TCR library was made. Investigators prepared the TCR beta libraries by applying iRepertoire HTBI primers and Arm-PCR of CDR3 regions. As processed by the authors: Looking across samples, the authors found about 62 TRBV and some 15 TRBJ segments. One entry per CDR3 protein, called by TCRdb with MiXCR from the multiplex PCR reads. The V and J calls come from TCRdb's annotation, not from the publication. The table has about 540,000 distinct CDR3 sequences, 13% seen once. These same records also appear under a second study, on T cells in Graves' hyperthyroidism and ophthalmopathy.

This sample comprised peripheral blood mononuclear cells (PBMCs), obtained at new diagnosis, from a patient treated with antithyroid drugs. The sequence was obtained from a young man with Graves disease.

The CDR3 is CASSLIRRAYQGTQYF. The DNA for the CDR3 is TGTGCCAGCAGCTTAATTCGGCGGGCCTACCAAGGGACCCAGTACTTC. V is TRBV7-2 and J is TRBJ2-1; D may be TRBD2 (5 bases). The J call may be mistaken, given a closer DNA end match to TRBJ2-5. Per germline, CDR1 SGHTA and CDR2 FQGNSA. This CDR3 has 16 amino acids.